What follows are 21 T cell receptor beta chains derived from one specimen sequenced in a study of T cells in Graves' hyperthyroidism and ophthalmopathy (dated by TCRdb to between 2019 and 2020). The library came from multiplex PCR. Sequencing used an Illumina HiSeq 2000. The TCR beta CDR3 regions were amplified from the RNA transcripts. The first round of RT-PCR for the TCR CDR3 was performed with the HTBI primer set and the Qiagen OneStep RT-PCR kit. Using fastp at Q25 and MiXCR, TCRdb reprocessed the public reads and kept productive beta chains. Every distinct CDR3 protein forms one entry, paired with its most common genes and DNA. This sample holds about 49,000 distinct CDR3 sequences; around 55% were observed only once. The ten largest clones add up to 30% to 40% of the sample. Material: peripheral blood or thyroid tissue (not recorded which). These receptors all come from a man aged 18 to 29 with Graves' hyperthyroidism.

The rearrangement joins TRBV2 to TRBJ1-6; 8 nucleotides match TRBD1. This CDR3 spans 15 amino acids. Germline loops: CDR1 SNHLY, CDR2 FYNNEI. J lost 7 bases, V lost 6 bases, and 8 bases had no gene match. Here the CDR3 reads CASSQTRQGNSPLHF. The CDR3 region has the DNA TGTGCCAGCAGCCAGACCAGACAGGGGAATTCACCCCTCCACTTT.

The V call is TRBV10-3, the J call TRBJ2-7; 10 bases agree with TRBD2. After removal of 4 bases from V and 0 bases from J, the junction contained 3 bases not matched to a gene. The CDR3 length is 15 residues. CDR1 and CDR2 (germline): ENHRY, SYGVKD. This CDR3 is CAISGSSGSSYEQYF. The CDR3 DNA follows: TGTGCCATCAGTGGATCTAGCGGGAGCTCCTACGAGCAGTACTTC.

This chain uses TRBV10-2 with TRBJ1-6, with D unclear. V was clipped by 3 bases and J by 10 bases, with 10 bases between them. Per germline, CDR1 WSHSY and CDR2 SAAADI. This CDR3 is built from 13 residues. CDR3 bases: TGCGCCAGCAGTGATTCTCCTCTCTCACCCCTCCACTTT. It codes for CASSDSPLSPLHF.

The chain combines TRBV20-1 with TRBJ2-7; 8 bases map to TRBD1. Germline CDR1 reads DFQATT; CDR2 reads SNEGSKA (reference sequence). The CDR3 consists of 13 residues. The V gene end was trimmed by 5 bases and the J gene end by 4 bases; junction bases not matched to a gene: 7. CDR3 coding DNA: TGCAGTGCTTTTCAGGGGGCATCGTACGAGCAGTACTTC. Residues: CSAFQGASYEQYF.

This clonotype was counted many times. The V call is TRBV28, the J call TRBJ2-2, with a weak D call TRBD1 (5 bases). There are 16 residues in the CDR3. With 5 bases removed from V and 2 bases from J, the gap between germline ends came to 15 bases. The germline V gene encodes CDR1 MDHEN and CDR2 SYDVKM. CDR3 sequence (DNA): TGTGCCAGCAGTCCCCTTTGGGGCGGTAACACCGGGGAGCTGTTTTTT. Protein sequence: CASSPLWGGNTGELFF.

V and J are TRBV29-1 and TRBJ1-1; TRBD1 matches 9 bases. Germline CDR1 and CDR2: SQVTM and ANQGSEA. The V and J ends lost 7 bases and 10 bases, in that order; junction bases with no gene match: 4. The CDR3 sequence is 10 residues long. CDR3 sequence reads: CSADRGVAFF. The CDR3 nucleotides are TGCAGCGCGGACAGGGGAGTAGCTTTCTTT. The whole variable domain, filled in from reference TRBV29-1 and TRBJ1-1, reads SAVISQKPSRDICQRGTSLTIQCQVDSQVTMMFWYRQQPGQSLTLIATANQGSEATYESGFVIDKFPISRPNLTFSTLTVSNMSPEDSSIYLCSADRGVAFFGQGTRLTVV.

This clonotype has a single count. J is TRBJ2-7 and V is TRBV10-3; 9 bases are a match to TRBD2. V lost 3 bases, J lost 0 bases, and 3 bases stayed unmatched. CDR3 length: 15 residues. Germline loops: CDR1 ENHRY, CDR2 SYGVKD. The CDR3 loop is CAISDSGRSSYEQYF. In DNA form, the CDR3 reads TGTGCCATCAGTGACAGCGGGAGGAGCTCCTACGAGCAGTACTTC.

A few counts support this clonotype. The chain recombines TRBV24-1 with TRBJ2-6; D is perhaps TRBD1 (6 bases). The V gene's germline CDR1 is KGHDR and CDR2 SFDVKD. V was cut by 4 bases and J by 0 bases, with 12 bases left in between. The CDR3 is 17 amino acids. The CDR3 loop reads CATSETGQISGANVLTF. In DNA, the CDR3 is TGTGCCACCAGTGAGACTGGACAGATCTCTGGGGCCAACGTCCTGACTTTC.

Points on this clonotype: One end of the junction is discordant with germline, which a read error may explain. The genes are TRBV20-1 and TRBJ1-5; D is possibly TRBD1 (6 bases). The CDR3 totals 14 residues. Germline assignment: CDR1 DFQATT and CDR2 SNEGSKA (reference sequence). CDR3: CSATPGHHNQPQRF. The CDR3 DNA is TGCAGTGCTACTCCGGGACACCACAATCAGCCCCAGCGTTTT.

This clonotype was seen more than once but under ten times. The chain combines TRBV24-1 with TRBJ1-3; a weak D match, TRBD1 (6 bases). V was pared by 4 bases and J by 0 bases, with 9 bases between. The CDR3 consists of 15 residues. Germline lookup yields CDR1 KGHDR and CDR2 SFDVKD. As DNA, the CDR3 is TGTGCCACCAGTGACCCGACAGGCTCTGGAAACACCATATATTTT. It yields the protein CATSDPTGSGNTIYF.

This clonotype was detected ten times or more. The J gene is TRBJ2-2, the V gene TRBV7-3; 11 bases align to TRBD1. The CDR3 has 17 residues. After removal of 5 bases from V and 6 bases from J, the junction contained 11 bases not matched to a gene. The germline gives CDR1 SGHTA, CDR2 FQGTGA. The chain's CDR3 is CASSPEGQGVFAGELFF. In DNA form, the CDR3 reads TGTGCCAGCAGCCCCGAGGGACAGGGGGTCTTCGCCGGGGAGCTGTTTTTT.

This clonotype was counted ten times or more. CDR3 in DNA: TGCAGCGATCGCTTAGCGGCCCGGGAGACCCAGTACTTC. The encoded protein is CSDRLAARETQYF. This rearrangement joins TRBV29-1 to TRBJ2-5; perhaps TRBD2 as D (6 bases). Germline V gene lookup returns CDR1 SQVTM and CDR2 ANQGSEA. V was shortened by 7 bases and J by 5 bases, with 17 bases between the two germline ends. The CDR3 sequence is 13 residues long.

As DNA, the CDR3 is TGTGCCAGCAGTTTAATGGGGACTGAAGCTTTCTTT. Its translation is CASSLMGTEAFF. The V and J genes are TRBV12-3 or TRBV12-4 and TRBJ1-1, with D unresolved. This CDR3 spans 12 amino acids. V lost 2 bases to trimming and J lost 5 bases, with 6 bases between them.

The gene calls are TRBV7-9 and TRBJ2-5; 9 positions agree with TRBD1. This CDR3 comprises 16 residues. CDR1 and CDR2 (germline): SEHNR, FQNEAQ (reference sequence). V dropped 4 bases and J dropped 0; count of bases not matched to a gene: 6. The chain's CDR3 is CASSSPGQGHQETQYF. The DNA for the CDR3 is TGTGCCAGCAGCTCGCCGGGACAGGGCCACCAAGAGACCCAGTACTTC.

At least ten counts were recorded for this clonotype. The chain carries TRBV2 and TRBJ1-2; 8 nucleotides match TRBD1. CDR3 length: 14 amino acids. Trimming at V came to 6 bases and at J to 1 base, leaving 4 bases not matched to a gene. The germline CDR1 and CDR2 sequences are SNHLY and FYNNEI. The CDR3 here is CASRRTGSNYGYTF. Written as DNA, the CDR3 is TGTGCCAGCAGGAGGACAGGGAGTAACTATGGCTACACCTTC.

The chain combines TRBV5-5 with TRBJ1-5; 7 nucleotides align to TRBD1. This CDR3 has 17 residues. V lost 0 bases to trimming and J lost 0 bases; unmatched junction nucleotides: 6. Germline-derived CDR1 and CDR2 are SGHKS and YYEKEE (reference sequence). The chain's CDR3 is CASSLAGTAYSNQPQHF. CDR3 DNA: TGTGCCAGCAGCTTGGCCGGGACAGCCTATAGCAATCAGCCCCAGCATTTT.

The chain combines TRBV14 with TRBJ2-7, with 7 bases aligning to TRBD1. J was trimmed by 12 bases and V by 1 base; bases with no gene match: 6. The CDR3 contains 12 residues. Germline CDR1 reads SGHDN; CDR2 reads FVKESK. DNA of the CDR3: TGTGCCAGCAGCCAAGTACAGGGGACGCGGTACTTC. Translating it yields CASSQVQGTRYF.

V and J are TRBV7-2 and TRBJ1-1, with TRBD1 matching over 9 bases. CDR3 length: 14 residues. V was pared by 5 bases and J by 5 bases, with 6 bases of the junction left unmatched. Germline values: CDR1 SGHTA, CDR2 FQGNSA. The CDR3 bases are TGTGCCAGCAGCAACGACAGGGGGGGGACTGAAGCTTTCTTT. Protein: CASSNDRGGTEAFF.

This clonotype was observed at least ten times. V and J are TRBV28 and TRBJ1-5; perhaps TRBD1 as D (6 bases). Trimming shortened V by 7 bases and J by 7 bases, and 17 bases separated the two germline ends. Germline CDR1 is MDHEN and CDR2 is SYDVKM. The CDR3 sequence is 14 residues long. The CDR3 is CASTLGGALQPQHF. The CDR3 DNA reads TGTGCCAGCACACTGGGGGGGGCGTTACAGCCCCAGCATTTT.

This clonotype was detected only once. The genes are TRBV7-2 and TRBJ1-2; D may be TRBD1 (5 bases). This CDR3 comprises 14 residues. The germline gives CDR1 SGHTA, CDR2 FQGNSA. Trimming took off 4 bases at V and 3 bases at J, with 12 bases between the two ends. The CDR3 sequence: CASSSQAIDYGYTF. The CDR3 nucleotides are TGTGCCAGCAGCTCACAGGCGATCGACTATGGCTACACCTTC.

The chain links TRBV5-5 to TRBJ1-5; no definite D call. In germline, CDR1 is SGHKS, CDR2 YYEKEE (reference sequence). Between the trimmed V and J ends, which lost 0 bases and 2 bases, there was a span of 6 bases. This CDR3 contains 14 residues. The CDR3 loop reads CASSLVGGNQPQHF. In DNA form, the CDR3 reads TGTGCCAGCAGCTTGGTCGGGGGCAATCAGCCCCAGCATTTT.